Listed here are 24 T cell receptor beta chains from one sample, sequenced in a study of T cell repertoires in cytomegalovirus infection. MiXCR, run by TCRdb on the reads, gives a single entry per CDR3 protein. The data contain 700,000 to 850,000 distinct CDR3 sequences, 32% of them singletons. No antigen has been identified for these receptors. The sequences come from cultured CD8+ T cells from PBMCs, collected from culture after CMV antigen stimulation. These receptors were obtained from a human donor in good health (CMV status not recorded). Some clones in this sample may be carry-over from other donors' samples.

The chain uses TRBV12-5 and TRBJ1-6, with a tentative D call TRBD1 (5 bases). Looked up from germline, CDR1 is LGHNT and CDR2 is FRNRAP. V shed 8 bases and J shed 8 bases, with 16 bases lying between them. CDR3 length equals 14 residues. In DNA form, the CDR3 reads TGTGCTAGTTCCCATGGGGTGGGGGATTCACCCCTCCACTTT. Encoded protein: CASSHGVGDSPLHF.

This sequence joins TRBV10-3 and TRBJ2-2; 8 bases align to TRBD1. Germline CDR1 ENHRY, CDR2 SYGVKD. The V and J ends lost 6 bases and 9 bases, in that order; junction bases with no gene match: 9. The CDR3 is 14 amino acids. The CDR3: CAISLDREDRELFF. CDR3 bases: TGTGCCATCAGCCTGGACAGGGAGGACAGGGAGCTGTTTTTT.

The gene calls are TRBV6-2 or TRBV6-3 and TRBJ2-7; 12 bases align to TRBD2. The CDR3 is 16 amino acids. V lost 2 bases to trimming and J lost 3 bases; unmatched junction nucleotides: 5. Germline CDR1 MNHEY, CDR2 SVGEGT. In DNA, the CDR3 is TGTGCCAGCAGTTACCCGACGACTAGCGGGGGCTACGAGCAGTACGTC. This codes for CASSYPTTSGGYEQYV.

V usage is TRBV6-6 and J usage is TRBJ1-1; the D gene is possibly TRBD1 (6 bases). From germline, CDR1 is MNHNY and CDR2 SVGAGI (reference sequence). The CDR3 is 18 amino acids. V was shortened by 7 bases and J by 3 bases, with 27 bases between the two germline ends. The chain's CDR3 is CASIRSNRAEYFDTEAFF. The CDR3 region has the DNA TGTGCCAGCATTCGCTCGAACAGGGCGGAGTACTTTGACACTGAAGCTTTCTTT.

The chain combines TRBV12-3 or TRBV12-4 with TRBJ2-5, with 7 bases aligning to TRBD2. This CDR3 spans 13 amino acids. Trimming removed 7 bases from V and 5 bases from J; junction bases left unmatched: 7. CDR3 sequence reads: CASTYGGCETQYF. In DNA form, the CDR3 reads TGTGCCAGCACCTACGGGGGGTGTGAGACCCAGTACTTC.

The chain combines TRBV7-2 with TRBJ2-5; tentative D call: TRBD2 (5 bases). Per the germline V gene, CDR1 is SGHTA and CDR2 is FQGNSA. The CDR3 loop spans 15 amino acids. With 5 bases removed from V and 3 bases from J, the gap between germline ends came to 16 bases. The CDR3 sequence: CASSPYLREKETQYF. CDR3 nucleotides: TGTGCCAGCAGCCCCTACCTCCGGGAAAAAGAGACCCAGTACTTC.

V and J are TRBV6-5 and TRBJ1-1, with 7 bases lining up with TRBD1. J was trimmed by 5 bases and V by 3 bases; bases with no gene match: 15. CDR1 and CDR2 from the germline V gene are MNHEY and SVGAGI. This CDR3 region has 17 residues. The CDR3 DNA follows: TGTGCCAGCAGTTATCCCCGAGAAGGGGGCGCGAGAACTGAAGCTTTCTTT. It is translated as CASSYPREGGARTEAFF.

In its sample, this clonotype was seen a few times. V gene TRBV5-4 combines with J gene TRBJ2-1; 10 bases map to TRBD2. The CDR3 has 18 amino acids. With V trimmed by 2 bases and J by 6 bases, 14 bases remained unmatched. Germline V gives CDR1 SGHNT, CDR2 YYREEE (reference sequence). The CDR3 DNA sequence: TGTGCCAGCAGCTTCCCCACGAGAGCGGGGGGGCCTCGCAATGAGCAGTTCTTC. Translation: CASSFPTRAGGPRNEQFF.

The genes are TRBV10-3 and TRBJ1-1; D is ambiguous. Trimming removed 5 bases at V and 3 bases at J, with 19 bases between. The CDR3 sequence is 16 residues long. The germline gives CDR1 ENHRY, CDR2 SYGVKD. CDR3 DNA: TGTGCCATCAGTTCCGGGCCAACGGCTAGACACACTGAAGCTTTCTTT. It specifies CAISSGPTARHTEAFF.

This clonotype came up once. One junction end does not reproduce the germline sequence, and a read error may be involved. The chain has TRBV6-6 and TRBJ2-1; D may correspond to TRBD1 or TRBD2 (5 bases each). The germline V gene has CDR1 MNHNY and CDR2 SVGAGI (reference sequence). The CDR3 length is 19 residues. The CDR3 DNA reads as TGTGCCAACAGTCCAAAACTCCGCATGGGGGTAGGGTCCTACAATGAGCAGTTCTTC. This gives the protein CANSPKLRMGVGSYNEQFF.

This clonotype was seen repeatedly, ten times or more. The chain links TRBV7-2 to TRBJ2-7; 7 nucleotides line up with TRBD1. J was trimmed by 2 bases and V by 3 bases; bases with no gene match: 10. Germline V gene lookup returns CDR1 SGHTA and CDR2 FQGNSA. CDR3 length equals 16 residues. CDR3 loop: CASSLPRTGDPYEQYF. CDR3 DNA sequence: TGTGCCAGCAGCTTGCCACGGACAGGTGATCCCTACGAGCAGTACTTC.

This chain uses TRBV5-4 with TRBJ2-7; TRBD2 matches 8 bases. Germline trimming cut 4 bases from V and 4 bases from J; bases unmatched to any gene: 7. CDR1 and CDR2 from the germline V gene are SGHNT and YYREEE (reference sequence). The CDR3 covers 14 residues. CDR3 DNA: TGTGCCAGCAGCCCTCTTCCGGGGGGGTACGAGCAGTACGTC. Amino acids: CASSPLPGGYEQYV.

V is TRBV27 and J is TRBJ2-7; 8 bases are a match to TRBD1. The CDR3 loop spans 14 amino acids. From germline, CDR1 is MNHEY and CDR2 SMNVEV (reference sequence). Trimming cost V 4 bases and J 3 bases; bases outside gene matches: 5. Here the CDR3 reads CASSYRGSIYEQYF. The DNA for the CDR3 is TGTGCCAGCAGTTACAGGGGGAGTATCTACGAGCAGTACTTC.

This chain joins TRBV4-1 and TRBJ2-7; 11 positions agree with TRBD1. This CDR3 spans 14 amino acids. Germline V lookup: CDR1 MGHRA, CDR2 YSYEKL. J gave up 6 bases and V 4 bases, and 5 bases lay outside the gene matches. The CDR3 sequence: CASSPGQGAAEQYF. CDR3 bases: TGCGCCAGCAGCCCCGGACAGGGGGCAGCCGAGCAGTACTTC.

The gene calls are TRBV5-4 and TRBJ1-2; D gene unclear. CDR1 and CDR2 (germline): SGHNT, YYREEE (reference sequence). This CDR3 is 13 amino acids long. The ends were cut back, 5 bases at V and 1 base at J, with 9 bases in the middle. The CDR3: CASRHTDNYGYTF. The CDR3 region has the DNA TGTGCCAGCAGACATACAGATAACTATGGCTACACCTTC.

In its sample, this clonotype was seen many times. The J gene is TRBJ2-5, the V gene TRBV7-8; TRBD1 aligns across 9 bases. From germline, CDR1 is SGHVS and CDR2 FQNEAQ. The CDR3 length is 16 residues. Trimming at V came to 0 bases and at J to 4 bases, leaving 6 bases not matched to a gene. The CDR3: CASSLAMKQGAETQYF. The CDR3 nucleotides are TGTGCCAGCAGCTTAGCAATGAAACAGGGGGCAGAGACCCAGTACTTC.

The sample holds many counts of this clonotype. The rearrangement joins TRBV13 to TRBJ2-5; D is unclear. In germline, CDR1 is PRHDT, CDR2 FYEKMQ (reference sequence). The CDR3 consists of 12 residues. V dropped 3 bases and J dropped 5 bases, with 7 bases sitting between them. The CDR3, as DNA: TGTGCCAGCAGCTTGCAAGGGGAGACCCAGTACTTC. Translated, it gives CASSLQGETQYF.

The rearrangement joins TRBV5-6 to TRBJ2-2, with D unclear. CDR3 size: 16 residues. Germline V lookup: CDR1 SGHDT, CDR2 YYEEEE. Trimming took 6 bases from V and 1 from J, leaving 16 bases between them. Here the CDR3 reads CASIKYWVLNTGELFF. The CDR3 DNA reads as TGTGCCAGCATCAAATACTGGGTTTTGAACACCGGGGAGCTGTTTTTT.

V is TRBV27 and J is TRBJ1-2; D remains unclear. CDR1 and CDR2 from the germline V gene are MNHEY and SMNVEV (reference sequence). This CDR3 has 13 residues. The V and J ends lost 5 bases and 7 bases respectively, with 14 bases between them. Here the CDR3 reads CASSEGSMAGYTF. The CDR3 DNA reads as TGTGCCAGCAGTGAAGGGTCTATGGCTGGCTACACCTTC.

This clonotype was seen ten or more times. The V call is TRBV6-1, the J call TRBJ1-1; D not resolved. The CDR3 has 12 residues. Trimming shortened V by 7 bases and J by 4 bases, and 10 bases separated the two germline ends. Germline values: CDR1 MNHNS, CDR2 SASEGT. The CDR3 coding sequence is TGTGCCAGCACAGAGGGTCTCACTGAAGCTTTCTTT. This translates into CASTEGLTEAFF.

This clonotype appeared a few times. This chain's CDR3 is CASGEDGIGELFF. The CDR3 DNA reads as TGTGCCAGCGGGGAAGATGGGATCGGGGAGCTGTTTTTT. The chain links TRBV7-6 to TRBJ2-2; D gene unclear. Trimming removed 8 bases at V and 7 bases at J, with 14 bases between. The germline V gene encodes CDR1 SGHVS and CDR2 FNYEAQ. CDR3 length equals 13 residues. The entire variable domain, with the rest obtained from reference TRBV7-6 and TRBJ2-2, is as follows: GAGVSQSPRYKVTKRGQDVALRCDPISGHVSLYWYRQALGQGPEFLTYFNYEAQQDKSGLPNDRFSAERPEGSISTLTIQRTEQRDSAMYRCASGEDGIGELFFGEGSRLTVL.

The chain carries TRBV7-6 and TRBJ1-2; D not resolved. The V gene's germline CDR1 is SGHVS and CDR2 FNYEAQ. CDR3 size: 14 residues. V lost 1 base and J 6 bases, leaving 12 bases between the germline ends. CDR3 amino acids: CASSLGVGGNGYTF. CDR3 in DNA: TGTGCCAGCAGCTTAGGGGTAGGAGGAAATGGCTACACCTTC.

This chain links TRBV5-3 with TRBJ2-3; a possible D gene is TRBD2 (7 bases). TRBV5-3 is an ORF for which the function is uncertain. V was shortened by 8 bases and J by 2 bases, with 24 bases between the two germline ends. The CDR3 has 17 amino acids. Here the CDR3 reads CASSPLGGGGLTDTQYF. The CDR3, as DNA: TGTGCCAGCAGCCCCCTGGGGGGAGGGGGACTCACAGATACGCAGTATTTT.

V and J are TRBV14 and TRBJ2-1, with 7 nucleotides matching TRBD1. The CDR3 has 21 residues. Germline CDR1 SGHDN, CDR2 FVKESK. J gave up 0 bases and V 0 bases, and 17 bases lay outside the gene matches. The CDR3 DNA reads TGTGCCAGCAGCCAAGATCGGGACAGCTCATTCCCCCAAAGCTCCTACAATGAGCAGTTCTTC. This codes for CASSQDRDSSFPQSSYNEQFF.